The clone carrying this T cell receptor beta chain was found a few times. Its antigen is as yet unknown. Template material for TCR beta VDJ and CDR3 profiling consisted of genomic DNA. TCRdb re-derived calls from the reads in MiXCR, one entry per CDR3 protein. Here the sample spans roughly 130,000 distinct CDR3 sequences, 48% being singletons. This entry is derived from a study of CD8+CD57+ T cells in acquired aplastic anemia. Looking at the study overall: Sorted CD4+ and CD8+ cell DNA averaged 3.2 ug. Healthy donors yielded roughly 9.9 million CD4+ cell reads on average.

V lost 3 bases and J 4 bases, leaving 9 bases between the germline ends. The CDR3 extends over 13 amino acids. The V gene's germline CDR1 is LNHNV and CDR2 YYDKDF (reference sequence). General study findings and limits: Researchers report that some 31 CD8+ CDR3 sequences appeared in both patients and controls. No significant difference in CD8+ Simpson's diversity was found between patients and controls.

This sequence was found in a human donor in good health, serving as a control. The chain employs TRBV15 and TRBJ1-2, with D unclear. Material for sequencing was sorted CD4+, CD8+, or CD8+CD57+ T cells (not recorded which) from PBMCs. The CDR3 DNA reads as TGTGCCACCAGCAGGCCCAGTTCCTATGGCTACACCTTC. This translates into CATSRPSSYGYTF.